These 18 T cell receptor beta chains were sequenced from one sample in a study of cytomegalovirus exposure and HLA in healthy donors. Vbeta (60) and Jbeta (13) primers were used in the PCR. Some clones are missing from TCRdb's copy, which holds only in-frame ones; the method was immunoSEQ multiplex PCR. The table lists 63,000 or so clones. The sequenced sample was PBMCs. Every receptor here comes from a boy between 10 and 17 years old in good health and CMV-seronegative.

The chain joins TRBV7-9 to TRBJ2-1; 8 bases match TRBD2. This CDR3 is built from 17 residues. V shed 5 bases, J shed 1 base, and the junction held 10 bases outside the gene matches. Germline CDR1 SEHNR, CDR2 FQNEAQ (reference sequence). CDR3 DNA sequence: TGTGCCAGCAGCCCCCGCCCGAGCGGGGGTTCCTACAATGAGCAGTTCTTC. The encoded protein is CASSPRPSGGSYNEQFF. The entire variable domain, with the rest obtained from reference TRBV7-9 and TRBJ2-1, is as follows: DTGVSQNPRHKITKRGQNVTFRCDPISEHNRLYWYRQTLGQGPEFLTYFQNEAQLEKSRLLSDRFSAERPKGSFSTLEIQRTEQGDSAMYLCASSPRPSGGSYNEQFFGPGTRLTVL.

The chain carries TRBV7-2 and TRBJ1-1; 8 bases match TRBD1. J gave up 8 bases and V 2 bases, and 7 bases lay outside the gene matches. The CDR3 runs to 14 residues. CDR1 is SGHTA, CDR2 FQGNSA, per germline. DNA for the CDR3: TGTGCCAGCAGCTTATCTGACAGGGGATCCGAAGCTTTCTTT. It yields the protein CASSLSDRGSEAFF.

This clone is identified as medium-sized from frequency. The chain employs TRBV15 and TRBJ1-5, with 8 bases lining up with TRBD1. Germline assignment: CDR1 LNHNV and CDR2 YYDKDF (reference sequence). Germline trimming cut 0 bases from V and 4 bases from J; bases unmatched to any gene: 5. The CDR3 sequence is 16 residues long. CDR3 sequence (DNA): TGTGCCACCAGCAGAGAAGGACAGGGACCGAATCAGCCCCAGCATTTT. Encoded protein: CATSREGQGPNQPQHF. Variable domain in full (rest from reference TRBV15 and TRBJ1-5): DAMVIQNPRYQVTQFGKPVTLSCSQTLNHNVMYWYQQKSSQAPKLLFHYYDKDFNNEADTPDNFQSRRPNTSFCFLDIRSPGLGDTAMYLCATSREGQGPNQPQHFGDGTRLSIL.

In DNA form, the CDR3 reads TGCGCCAGCAGCCAAGGGCTTGGCACCCCCTACGAGCAGTACTTC. This codes for CASSQGLGTPYEQYF. The gene calls are TRBV4-3 and TRBJ2-7; D gene unclear. The V gene lost 1 base and the J gene lost 2 bases, with 12 bases spanning the gap. Germline loops: CDR1 LGHNA, CDR2 YSLEER. This CDR3 comprises 15 residues.

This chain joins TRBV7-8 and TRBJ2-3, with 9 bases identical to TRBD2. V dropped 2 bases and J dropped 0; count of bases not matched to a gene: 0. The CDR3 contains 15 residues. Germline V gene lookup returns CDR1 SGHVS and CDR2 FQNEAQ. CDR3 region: CASSLLAGSTDTQYF. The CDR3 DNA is TGTGCCAGCAGCTTACTAGCGGGGAGCACAGATACGCAGTATTTT.

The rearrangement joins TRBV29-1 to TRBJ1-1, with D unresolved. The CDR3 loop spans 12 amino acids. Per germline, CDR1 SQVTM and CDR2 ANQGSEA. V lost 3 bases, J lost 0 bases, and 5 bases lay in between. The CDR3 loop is CSVESMNTEAFF. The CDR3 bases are TGCAGCGTTGAGAGCATGAACACTGAAGCTTTCTTT. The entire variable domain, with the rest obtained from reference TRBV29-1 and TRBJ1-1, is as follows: SAVISQKPSRDICQRGTSLTIQCQVDSQVTMMFWYRQQPGQSLTLIATANQGSEATYESGFVIDKFPISRPNLTFSTLTVSNMSPEDSSIYLCSVESMNTEAFFGQGTRLTVV.

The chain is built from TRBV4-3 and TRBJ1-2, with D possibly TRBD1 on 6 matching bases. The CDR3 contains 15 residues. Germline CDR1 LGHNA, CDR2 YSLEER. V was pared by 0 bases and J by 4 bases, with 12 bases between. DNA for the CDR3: TGCGCCAGCAGCCAAGACCCGGACAGCTTCTATGGCTACACCTTC. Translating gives CASSQDPDSFYGYTF.

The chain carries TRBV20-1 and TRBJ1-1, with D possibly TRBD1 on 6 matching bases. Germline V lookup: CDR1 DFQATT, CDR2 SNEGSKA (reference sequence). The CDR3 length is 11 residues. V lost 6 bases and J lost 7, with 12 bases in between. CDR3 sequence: CSALGQIEAFF. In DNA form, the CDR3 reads TGCAGTGCCCTAGGACAGATTGAAGCTTTCTTT.

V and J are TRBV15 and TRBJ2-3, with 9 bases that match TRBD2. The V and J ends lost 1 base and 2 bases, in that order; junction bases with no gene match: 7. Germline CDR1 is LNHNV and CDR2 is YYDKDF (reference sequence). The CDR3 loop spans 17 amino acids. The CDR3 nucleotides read TGTGCCACCAGCAGAGCTACAGCGGGGGGCTACACAGATACGCAGTATTTT. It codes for CATSRATAGGYTDTQYF.

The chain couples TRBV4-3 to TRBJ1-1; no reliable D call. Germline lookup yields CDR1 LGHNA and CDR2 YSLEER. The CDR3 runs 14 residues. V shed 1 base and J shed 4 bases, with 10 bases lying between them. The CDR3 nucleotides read TGCGCCAGCAGCCAAGGATCAGGAACCACTGAAGCTTTCTTT. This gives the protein CASSQGSGTTEAFF.

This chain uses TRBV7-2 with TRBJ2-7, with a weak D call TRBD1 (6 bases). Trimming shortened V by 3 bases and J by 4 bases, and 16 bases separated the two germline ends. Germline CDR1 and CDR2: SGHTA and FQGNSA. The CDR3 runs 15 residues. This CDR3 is CASSFSGTTNYEQYF. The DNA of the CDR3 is TGTGCCAGCAGCTTCTCCGGGACAACTAATTACGAGCAGTACTTC.

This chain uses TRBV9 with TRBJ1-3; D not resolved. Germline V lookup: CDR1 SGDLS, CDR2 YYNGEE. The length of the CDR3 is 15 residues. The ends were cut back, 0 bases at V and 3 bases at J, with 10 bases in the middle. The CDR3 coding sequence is TGTGCCAGCAGCGTAGAGTCGGGGAATGGAAACACCATATATTTT. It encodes CASSVESGNGNTIYF.

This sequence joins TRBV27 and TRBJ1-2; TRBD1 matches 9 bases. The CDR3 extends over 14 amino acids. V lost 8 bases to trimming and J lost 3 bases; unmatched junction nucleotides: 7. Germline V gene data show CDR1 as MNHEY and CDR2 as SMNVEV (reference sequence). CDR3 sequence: CASHRTGADYGYTF. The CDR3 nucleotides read TGTGCCAGCCATCGGACAGGGGCGGACTATGGCTACACCTTC.

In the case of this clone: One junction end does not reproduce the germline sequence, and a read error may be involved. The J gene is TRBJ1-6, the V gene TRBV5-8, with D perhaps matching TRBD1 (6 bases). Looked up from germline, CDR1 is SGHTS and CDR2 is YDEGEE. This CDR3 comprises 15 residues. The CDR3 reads CASSLDSSYNSPLHF. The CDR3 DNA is TGTGCCAGCAGTTTGGACAGCTCCTATAATTCACCCCTCCACTTT.

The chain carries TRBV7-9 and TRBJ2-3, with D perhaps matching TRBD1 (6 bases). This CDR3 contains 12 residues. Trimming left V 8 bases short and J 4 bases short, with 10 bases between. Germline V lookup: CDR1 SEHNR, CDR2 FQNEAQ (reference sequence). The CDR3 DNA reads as TGTGCCAGCGGCAGGGGAGCAGATACGCAGTATTTT. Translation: CASGRGADTQYF. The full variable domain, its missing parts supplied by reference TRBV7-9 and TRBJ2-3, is DTGVSQNPRHKITKRGQNVTFRCDPISEHNRLYWYRQTLGQGPEFLTYFQNEAQLEKSRLLSDRFSAERPKGSFSTLEIQRTEQGDSAMYLCASGRGADTQYFGPGTRLTVL.

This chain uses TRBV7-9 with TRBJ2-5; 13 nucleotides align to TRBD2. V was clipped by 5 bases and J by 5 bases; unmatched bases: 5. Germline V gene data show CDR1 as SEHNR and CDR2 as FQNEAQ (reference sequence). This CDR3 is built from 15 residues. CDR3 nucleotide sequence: TGTGCCAGCAGCCCCGGACTAGCGGGGGATGAGACCCAGTACTTC. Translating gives CASSPGLAGDETQYF. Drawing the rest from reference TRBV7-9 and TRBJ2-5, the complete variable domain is DTGVSQNPRHKITKRGQNVTFRCDPISEHNRLYWYRQTLGQGPEFLTYFQNEAQLEKSRLLSDRFSAERPKGSFSTLEIQRTEQGDSAMYLCASSPGLAGDETQYFGPGTRLLVL.

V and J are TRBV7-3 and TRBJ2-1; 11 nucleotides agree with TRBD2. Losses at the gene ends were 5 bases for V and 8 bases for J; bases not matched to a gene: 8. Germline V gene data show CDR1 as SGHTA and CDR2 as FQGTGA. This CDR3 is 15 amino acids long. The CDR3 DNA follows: TGTGCCAGCAGCCGCACTAGCGGGAGCCGGGATGAGCAGTTCTTC. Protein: CASSRTSGSRDEQFF.

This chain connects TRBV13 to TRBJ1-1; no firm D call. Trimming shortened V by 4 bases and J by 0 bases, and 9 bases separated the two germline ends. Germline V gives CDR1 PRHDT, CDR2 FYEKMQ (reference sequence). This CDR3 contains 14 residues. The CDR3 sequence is CASSSATLNTEAFF. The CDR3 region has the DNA TGTGCCAGCAGCTCCGCTACGCTGAACACTGAAGCTTTCTTT.